A few counts support the clone carrying this TCR beta chain. Its antigen remains unknown. The study ran its PCR with 60 Vbeta and 13 Jbeta primers. Assay used: immunoSEQ multiplex PCR; TCRdb lists only in-frame clones, some missing. Among around 30,000 clones listed, about 60% were seen once. The germline V gene has CDR1 MDHEN and CDR2 SYDVKM. V was trimmed by 3 bases and J by 0 bases, leaving 8 bases between them. The CDR3 runs to 14 residues. These data belong to a study of cytomegalovirus exposure and HLA in healthy donors. Findings of the study overall: Later analysis indicated greater clonal expansion among HLA-associated TCR beta chains than among equally common other chains.

The sequence was obtained from a middle-aged man in good health and CMV-seropositive. The J gene is TRBJ1-2, the V gene TRBV28, with D unresolved. Input material: PBMCs. The CDR3 coding sequence is TGTGCCAGCAGTTTCCCCGGGACTAACTATGGCTACACCTTC. Translated, it gives CASSFPGTNYGYTF.